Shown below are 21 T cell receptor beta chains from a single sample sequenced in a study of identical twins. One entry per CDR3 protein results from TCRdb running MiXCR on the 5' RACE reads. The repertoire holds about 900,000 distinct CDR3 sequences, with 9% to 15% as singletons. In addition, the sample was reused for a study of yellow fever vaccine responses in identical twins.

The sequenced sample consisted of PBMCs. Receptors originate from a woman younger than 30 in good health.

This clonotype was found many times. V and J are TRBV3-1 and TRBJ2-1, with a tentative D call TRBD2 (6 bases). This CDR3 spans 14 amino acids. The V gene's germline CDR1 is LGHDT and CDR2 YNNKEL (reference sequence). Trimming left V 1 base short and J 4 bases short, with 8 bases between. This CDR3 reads CASSQVEGYNEQFF. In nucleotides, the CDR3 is TGTGCCAGCAGCCAAGTGGAGGGGTACAATGAGCAGTTCTTC.

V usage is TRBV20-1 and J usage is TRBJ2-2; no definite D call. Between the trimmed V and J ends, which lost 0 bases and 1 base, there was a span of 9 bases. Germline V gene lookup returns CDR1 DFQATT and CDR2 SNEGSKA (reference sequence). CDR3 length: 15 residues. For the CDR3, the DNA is TGCAGTGCTAGAGAAGCGTCTCGGAACACCGGGGAGCTGTTTTTT. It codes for CSAREASRNTGELFF.

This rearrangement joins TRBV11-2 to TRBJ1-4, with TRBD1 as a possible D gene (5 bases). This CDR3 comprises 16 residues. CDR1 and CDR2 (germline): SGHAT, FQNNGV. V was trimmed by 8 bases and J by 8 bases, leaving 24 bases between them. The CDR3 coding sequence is TGTGCCAGCCAGCCGGGGGTTCGTCTTTCGTGGGAAAAACTGTTTTTT. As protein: CASQPGVRLSWEKLFF.

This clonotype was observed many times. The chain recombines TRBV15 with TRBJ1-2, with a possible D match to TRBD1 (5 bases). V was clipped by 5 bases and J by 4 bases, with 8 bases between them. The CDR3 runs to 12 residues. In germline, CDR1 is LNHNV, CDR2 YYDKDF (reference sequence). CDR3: CATSLDTYGYTF. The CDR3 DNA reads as TGTGCCACCAGCCTGGACACCTATGGCTACACCTTC. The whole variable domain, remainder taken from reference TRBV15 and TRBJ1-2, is DAMVIQNPRYQVTQFGKPVTLSCSQTLNHNVMYWYQQKSSQAPKLLFHYYDKDFNNEADTPDNFQSRRPNTSFCFLDIRSPGLGDTAMYLCATSLDTYGYTFGSGTRLTVV.

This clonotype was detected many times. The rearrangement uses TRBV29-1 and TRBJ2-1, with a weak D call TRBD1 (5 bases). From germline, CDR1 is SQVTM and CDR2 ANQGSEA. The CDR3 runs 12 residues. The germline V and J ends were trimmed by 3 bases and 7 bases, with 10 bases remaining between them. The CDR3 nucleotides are TGCAGCGTTGATTTCAGGGTAAATGAGCAGTTCTTC. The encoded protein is CSVDFRVNEQFF.

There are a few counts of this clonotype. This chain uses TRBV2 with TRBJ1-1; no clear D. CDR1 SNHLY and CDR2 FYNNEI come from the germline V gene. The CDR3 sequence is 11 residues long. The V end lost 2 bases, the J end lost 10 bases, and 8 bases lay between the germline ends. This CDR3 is CASSENRRAFF. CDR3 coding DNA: TGTGCCAGCAGTGAAAATAGGAGAGCTTTCTTT.

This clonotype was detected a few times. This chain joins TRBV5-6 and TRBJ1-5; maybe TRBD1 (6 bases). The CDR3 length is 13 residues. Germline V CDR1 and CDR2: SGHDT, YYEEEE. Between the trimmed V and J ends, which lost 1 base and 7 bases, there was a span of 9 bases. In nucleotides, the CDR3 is TGTGCCAGCAGCTTGTACAGGGCACAGCCCCAGCATTTT. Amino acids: CASSLYRAQPQHF.

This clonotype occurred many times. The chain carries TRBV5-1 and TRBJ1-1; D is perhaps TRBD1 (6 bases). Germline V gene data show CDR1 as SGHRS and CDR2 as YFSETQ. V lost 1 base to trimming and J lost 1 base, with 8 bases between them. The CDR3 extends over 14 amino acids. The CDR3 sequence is CASSLLTGNTEAFF. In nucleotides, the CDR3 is TGCGCCAGCAGCTTGCTGACAGGGAACACTGAAGCTTTCTTT.

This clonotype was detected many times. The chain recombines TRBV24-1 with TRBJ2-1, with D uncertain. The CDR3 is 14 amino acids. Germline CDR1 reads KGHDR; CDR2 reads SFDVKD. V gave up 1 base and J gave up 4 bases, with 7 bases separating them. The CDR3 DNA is TGTGCCACCAGTGATTTCAACGGGTACAATGAGCAGTTCTTC. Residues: CATSDFNGYNEQFF.

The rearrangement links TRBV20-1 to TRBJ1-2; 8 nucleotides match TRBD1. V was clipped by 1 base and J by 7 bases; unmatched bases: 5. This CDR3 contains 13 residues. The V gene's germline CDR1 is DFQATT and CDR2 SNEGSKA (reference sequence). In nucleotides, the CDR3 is TGCAGTGCTAGAGGCGGGACAGGTATTGGCTACACCTTC. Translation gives CSARGGTGIGYTF.

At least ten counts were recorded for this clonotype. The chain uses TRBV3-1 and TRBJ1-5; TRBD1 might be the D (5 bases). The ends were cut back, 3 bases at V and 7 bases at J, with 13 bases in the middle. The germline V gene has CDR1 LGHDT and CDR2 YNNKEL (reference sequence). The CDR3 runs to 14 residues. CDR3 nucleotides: TGTGCCAGCAGCCATTCAGGGAGGGTGCAGCCCCAGCATTTT. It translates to CASSHSGRVQPQHF.

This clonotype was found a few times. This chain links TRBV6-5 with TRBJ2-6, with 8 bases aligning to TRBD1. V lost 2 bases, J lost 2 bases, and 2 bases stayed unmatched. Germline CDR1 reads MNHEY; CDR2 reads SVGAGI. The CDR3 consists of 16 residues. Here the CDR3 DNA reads TGTGCCAGCAGTTACGGGACAGGCGCTGGGGCCAACGTCCTGACTTTC. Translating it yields CASSYGTGAGANVLTF.

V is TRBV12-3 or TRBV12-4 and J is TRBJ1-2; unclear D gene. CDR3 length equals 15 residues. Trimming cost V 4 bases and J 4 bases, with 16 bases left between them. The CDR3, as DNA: TGTGCCAGCAGTTGGGGATTACAAGACTTCTATGGCTACACCTTC. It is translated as CASSWGLQDFYGYTF.

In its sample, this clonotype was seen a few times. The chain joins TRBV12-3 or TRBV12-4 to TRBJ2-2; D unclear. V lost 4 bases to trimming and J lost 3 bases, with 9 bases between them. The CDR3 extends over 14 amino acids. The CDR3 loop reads CASSYRSDTGELFF. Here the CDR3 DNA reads TGTGCCAGCAGTTACCGCAGTGACACCGGGGAGCTGTTTTTT.

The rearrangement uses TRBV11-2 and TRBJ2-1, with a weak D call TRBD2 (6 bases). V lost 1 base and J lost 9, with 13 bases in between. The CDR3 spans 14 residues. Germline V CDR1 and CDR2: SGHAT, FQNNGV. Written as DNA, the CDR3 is TGTGCCAGCAGCTTAGGGTTCGGGGGTCCTGAGCAGTTCTTC. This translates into CASSLGFGGPEQFF.

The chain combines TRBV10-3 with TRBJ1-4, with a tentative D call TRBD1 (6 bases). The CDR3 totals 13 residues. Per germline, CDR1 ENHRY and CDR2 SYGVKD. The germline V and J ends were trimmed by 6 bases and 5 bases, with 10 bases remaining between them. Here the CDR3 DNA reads TGTGCCATCAGGGAAACAGGGAATGAAAAACTGTTTTTT. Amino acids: CAIRETGNEKLFF.

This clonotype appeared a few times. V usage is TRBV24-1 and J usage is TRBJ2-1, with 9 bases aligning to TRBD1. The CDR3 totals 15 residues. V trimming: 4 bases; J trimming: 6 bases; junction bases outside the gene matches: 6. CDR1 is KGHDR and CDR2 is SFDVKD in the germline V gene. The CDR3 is CATSESGTGFNEQFF. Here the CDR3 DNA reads TGTGCCACCAGTGAATCCGGGACAGGGTTCAATGAGCAGTTCTTC.

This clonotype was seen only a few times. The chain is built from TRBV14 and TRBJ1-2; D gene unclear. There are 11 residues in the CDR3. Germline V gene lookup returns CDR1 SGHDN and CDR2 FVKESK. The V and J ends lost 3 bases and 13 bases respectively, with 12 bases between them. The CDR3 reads CASSQWKGLTF. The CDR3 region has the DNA TGTGCCAGCAGCCAGTGGAAGGGTCTCACCTTC.

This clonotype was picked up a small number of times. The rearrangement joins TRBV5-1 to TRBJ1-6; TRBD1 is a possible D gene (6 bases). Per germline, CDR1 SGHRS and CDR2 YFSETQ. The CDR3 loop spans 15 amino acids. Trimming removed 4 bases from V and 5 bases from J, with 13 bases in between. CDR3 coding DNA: TGCGCCAGCAGCCCGATAACAGGGAATAATTCACCCCTCCACTTT. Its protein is CASSPITGNNSPLHF.

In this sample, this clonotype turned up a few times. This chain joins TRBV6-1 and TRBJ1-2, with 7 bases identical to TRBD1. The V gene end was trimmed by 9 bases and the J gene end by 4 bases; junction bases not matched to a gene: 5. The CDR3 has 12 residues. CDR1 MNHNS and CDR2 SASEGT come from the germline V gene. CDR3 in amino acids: CARKTGLYGYTF. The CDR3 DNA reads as TGTGCCAGGAAGACAGGGCTCTATGGCTACACCTTC.

CDR3 protein: CSVVRRADTQYF. CDR3 nucleotide sequence: TGCAGCGTTGTACGGAGGGCAGATACGCAGTATTTT. This chain links TRBV29-1 with TRBJ2-3; maybe TRBD2 (6 bases). V dropped 4 bases and J dropped 4 bases, with 9 bases sitting between them. Germline CDR1 is SQVTM and CDR2 is ANQGSEA. CDR3 length: 12 residues.